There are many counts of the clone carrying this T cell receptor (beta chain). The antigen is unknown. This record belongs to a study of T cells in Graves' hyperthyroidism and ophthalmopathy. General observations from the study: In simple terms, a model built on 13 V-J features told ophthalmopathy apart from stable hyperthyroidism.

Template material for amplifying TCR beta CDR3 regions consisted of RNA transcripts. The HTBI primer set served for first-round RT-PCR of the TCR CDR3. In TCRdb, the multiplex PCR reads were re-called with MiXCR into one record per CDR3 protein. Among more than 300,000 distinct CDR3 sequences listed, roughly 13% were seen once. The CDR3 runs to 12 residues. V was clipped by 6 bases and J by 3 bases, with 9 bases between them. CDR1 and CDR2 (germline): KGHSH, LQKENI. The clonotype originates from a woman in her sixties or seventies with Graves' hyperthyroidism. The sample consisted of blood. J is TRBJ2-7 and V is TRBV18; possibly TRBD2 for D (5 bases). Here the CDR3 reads CASSPGFYEQYF. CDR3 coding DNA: TGTGCCAGCTCGCCGGGATTCTACGAGCAGTACTTC. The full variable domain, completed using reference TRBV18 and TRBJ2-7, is NAGVMQNPRHLVRRRGQEARLRCSPMKGHSHVYWYRQLPEEGLKFMVYLQKENIIDESGMPKERFSAEFPKEGPSILRIQQVVRGDSAAYFCASSPGFYEQYFGPGTRLTVT.